This T cell receptor (beta chain) was identified during a study of cytomegalovirus exposure and HLA in healthy donors. On this clone: Antigen: not known.

V shed 3 bases and J shed 1 base, with 7 bases lying between them. The CDR3 contains 14 residues. Looked up from germline, CDR1 is ENHRY and CDR2 is SYGVKD. PCR involved 60 Vbeta and 13 Jbeta primers. The data were produced by immunoSEQ multiplex PCR, yet TCRdb's version contains in-frame clones alone and is incomplete. The sample consists of 100,000 to 150,000 clones, 17% of them appearing once. Study-level points and caveats: Later on, an analysis showed TCR association rates differing by HLA locus, with DRB1 the most and HLA-C the fewest. An Asian-associated ancestry cluster reportedly showed fewer N-insertions than the approximately 670-donor mean in a later analysis. In a later analysis, a missense DCLRE1C variant was linked to TCR beta V- and J-gene trimming.

Sequenced sample: PBMCs. The receptor was isolated from a female donor in good health and CMV-seropositive. The rearrangement uses TRBV10-3 and TRBJ1-5, with TRBD1 as a possible D gene (6 bases). The DNA for the CDR3 is TGTGCCATCAGTGACAGGGGCAGCAATCAGCCCCAGCATTTT. This codes for CAISDRGSNQPQHF.